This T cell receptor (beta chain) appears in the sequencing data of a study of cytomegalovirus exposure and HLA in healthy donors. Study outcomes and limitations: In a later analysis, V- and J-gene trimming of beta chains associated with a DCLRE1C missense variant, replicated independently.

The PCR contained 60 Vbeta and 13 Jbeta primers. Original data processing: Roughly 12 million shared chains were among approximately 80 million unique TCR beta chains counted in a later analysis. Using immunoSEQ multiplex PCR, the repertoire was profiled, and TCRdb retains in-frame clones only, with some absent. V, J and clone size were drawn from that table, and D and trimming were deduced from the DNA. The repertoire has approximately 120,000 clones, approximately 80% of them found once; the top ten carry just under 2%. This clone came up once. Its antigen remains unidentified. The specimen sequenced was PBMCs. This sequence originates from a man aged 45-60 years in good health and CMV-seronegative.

The CDR3 protein is CSVQVGGPTQYF. CDR3 DNA: TGCAGCGTCCAGGTGGGAGGGCCTACTCAGTACTTC. V usage is TRBV29-1 and J usage is TRBJ2-5, with 7 bases that match TRBD2. The V and J ends lost 6 bases and 11 bases, in that order; junction bases with no gene match: 12. Germline loops: CDR1 SQVTM, CDR2 ANQGSEA. This CDR3 region has 12 residues.